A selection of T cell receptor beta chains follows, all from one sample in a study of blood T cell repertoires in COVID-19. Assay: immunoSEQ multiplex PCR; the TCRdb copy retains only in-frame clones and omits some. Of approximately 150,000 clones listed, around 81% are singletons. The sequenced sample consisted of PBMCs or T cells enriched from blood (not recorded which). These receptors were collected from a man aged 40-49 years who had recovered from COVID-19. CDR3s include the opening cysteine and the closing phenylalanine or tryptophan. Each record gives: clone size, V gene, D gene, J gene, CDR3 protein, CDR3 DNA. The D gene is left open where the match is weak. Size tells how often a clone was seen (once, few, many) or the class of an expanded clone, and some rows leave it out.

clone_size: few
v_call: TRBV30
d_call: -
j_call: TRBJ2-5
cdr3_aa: CAWNRGARETQYF
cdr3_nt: TGTGCCTGGAACCGGGGGGCTCGAGAGACCCAGTACTTC

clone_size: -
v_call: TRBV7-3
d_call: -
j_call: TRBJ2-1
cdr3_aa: CASSLRGSYNEQFF
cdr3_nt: TGTGCCAGCAGCTTGCGGGGATCTTACAATGAGCAGTTCTTC

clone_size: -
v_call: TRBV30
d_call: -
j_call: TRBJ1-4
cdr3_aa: CAWSKSKTEPNEKLFF
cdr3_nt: TGTGCCTGGTCTAAATCGAAGACGGAGCCTAATGAAAAACTGTTTTTT

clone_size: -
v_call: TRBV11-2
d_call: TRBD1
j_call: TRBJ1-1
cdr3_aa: CASSLGTGWWTEAFF
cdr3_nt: TGTGCCAGCAGCTTAGGGACAGGATGGTGGACTGAAGCTTTCTTT

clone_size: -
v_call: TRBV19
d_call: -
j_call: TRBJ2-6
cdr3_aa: CASSIWRTGSGANVLTF
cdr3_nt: TGTGCCAGTAGTATCTGGAGGACGGGCTCTGGGGCCAACGTCCTGACTTTC

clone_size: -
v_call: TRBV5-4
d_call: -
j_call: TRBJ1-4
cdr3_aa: CASSQQQGNYGEKLFF
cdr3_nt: TGTGCCAGCAGCCAACAACAGGGAAACTATGGTGAAAAACTGTTTTTT

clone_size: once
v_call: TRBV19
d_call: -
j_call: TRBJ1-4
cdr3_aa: CASSLQGQGNEKLFF
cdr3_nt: TGTGCCAGTAGTCTCCAGGGCCAGGGGAACGAAAAACTGTTTTTT

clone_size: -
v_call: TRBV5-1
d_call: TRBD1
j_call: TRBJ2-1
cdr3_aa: CASSPWTGSDNEQFF
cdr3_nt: TGCGCCAGCAGCCCATGGACAGGGTCGGACAATGAGCAGTTCTTC

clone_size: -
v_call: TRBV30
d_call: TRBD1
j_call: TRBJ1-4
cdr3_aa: CAWSGTGGLTNEKLFF
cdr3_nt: TGTGCCTGGAGTGGGACAGGAGGACTTACTAATGAAAAACTGTTTTTT

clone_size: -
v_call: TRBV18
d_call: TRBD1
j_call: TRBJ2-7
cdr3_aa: CASSPGTGEAYEQYF
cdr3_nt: TGTGCCAGCTCACCGGGGACAGGGGAAGCCTACGAGCAGTACTTC

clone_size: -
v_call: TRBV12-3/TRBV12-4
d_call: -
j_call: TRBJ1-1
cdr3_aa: CASSEQGNTEAFF
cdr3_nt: TGTGCCAGCAGTGAACAGGGGAACACTGAAGCTTTCTTT

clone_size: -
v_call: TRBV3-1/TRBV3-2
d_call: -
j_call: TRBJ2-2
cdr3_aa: CASSGGGPHTGELFF
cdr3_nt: TGTGCCAGCAGCGGGGGGGGGCCCCACACCGGGGAGCTGTTTTTT

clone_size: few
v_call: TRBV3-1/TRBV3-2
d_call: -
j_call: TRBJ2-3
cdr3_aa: CASSQAGDTDTQYF
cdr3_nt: TGTGCCAGCAGCCAGGCCGGGGACACAGATACGCAGTATTTT

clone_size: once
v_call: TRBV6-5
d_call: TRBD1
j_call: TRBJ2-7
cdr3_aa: CASRIWGQGSYEQYF
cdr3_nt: TGTGCCAGCAGAATCTGGGGACAGGGAAGCTACGAGCAGTACTTC

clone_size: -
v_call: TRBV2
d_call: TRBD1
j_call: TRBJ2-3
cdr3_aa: CASSKPGQGSTDTQYF
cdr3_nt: TGTGCCAGCAGTAAGCCGGGACAGGGGAGCACAGATACGCAGTATTTT

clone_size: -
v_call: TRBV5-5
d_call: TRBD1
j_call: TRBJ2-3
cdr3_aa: CASSPSPTGFPDTQYF
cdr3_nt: TGTGCCAGCAGCCCCTCCCCGACAGGGTTTCCAGATACGCAGTATTTT

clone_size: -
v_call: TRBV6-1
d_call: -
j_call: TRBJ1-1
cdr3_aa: CASSEMGGRPEAFF
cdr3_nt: TGTGCCAGCAGTGAGATGGGGGGGCGACCTGAAGCTTTCTTT

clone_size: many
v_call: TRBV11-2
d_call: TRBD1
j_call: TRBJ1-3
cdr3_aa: CASSAGTAANTIYF
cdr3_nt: TGTGCCAGCAGCGCCGGGACAGCGGCAAACACCATATATTTT

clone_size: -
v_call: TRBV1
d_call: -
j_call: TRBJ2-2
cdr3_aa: CTSSQDSQPNTGELFF
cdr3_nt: TGCACCAGCAGCCAAGATAGCCAGCCGAACACCGGGGAGCTGTTTTTT

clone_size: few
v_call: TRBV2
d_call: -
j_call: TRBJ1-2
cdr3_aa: CASSSRGVSGYTF
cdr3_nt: TGTGCCAGCAGCTCGCGGGGAGTCTCTGGCTACACCTTC

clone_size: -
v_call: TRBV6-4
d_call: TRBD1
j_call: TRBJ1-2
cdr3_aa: CADTQGAPSNYGYTF
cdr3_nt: TGTGCCGACACACAGGGGGCCCCCTCGAACTATGGCTACACCTTC

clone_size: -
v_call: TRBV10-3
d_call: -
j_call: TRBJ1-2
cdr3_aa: CAIARGDNYGYTF
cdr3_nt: TGTGCCATCGCCCGAGGTGATAACTATGGCTACACCTTC

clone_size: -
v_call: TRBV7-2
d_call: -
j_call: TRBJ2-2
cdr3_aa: CASSPLAGELFF
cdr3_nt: TGTGCCAGCAGCCCGTTAGCCGGGGAGCTGTTTTTT

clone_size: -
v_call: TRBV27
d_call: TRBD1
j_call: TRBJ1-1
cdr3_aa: CASRRQGAQNTEAFF
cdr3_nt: TGTGCCAGCAGGCGACAGGGGGCTCAGAACACTGAAGCTTTCTTT

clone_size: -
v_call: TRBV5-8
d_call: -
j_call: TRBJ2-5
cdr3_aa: CASSLSGQNGETQYF
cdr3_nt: TGTGCCAGCAGTTTAAGCGGGCAAAACGGAGAGACCCAGTACTTC

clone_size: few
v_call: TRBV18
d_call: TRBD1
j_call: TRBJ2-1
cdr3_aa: CASSRYHRGNNEQFF
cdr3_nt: TGTGCCAGCTCACGATATCACAGGGGAAACAATGAGCAGTTCTTC

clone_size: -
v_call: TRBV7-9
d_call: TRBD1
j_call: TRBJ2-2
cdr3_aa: CASSGTGVELFF
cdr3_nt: TGTGCCAGCAGCGGGACAGGGGTGGAGCTGTTTTTT

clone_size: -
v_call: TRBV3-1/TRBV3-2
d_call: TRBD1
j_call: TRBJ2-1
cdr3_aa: CASSPGTASYNEQFF
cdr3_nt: TGTGCCAGCAGCCCCGGGACAGCCTCCTACAATGAGCAGTTCTTC

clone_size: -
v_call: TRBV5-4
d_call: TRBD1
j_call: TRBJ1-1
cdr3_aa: CASSFGQGEHTEAFF
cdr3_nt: TGTGCCAGCAGCTTCGGACAGGGGGAGCACACTGAAGCTTTCTTT

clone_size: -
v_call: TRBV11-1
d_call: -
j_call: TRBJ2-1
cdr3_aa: CASSFLADSSYNEQFF
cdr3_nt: TGTGCCAGCAGCTTCTTAGCCGACAGCTCCTACAATGAGCAGTTCTTC

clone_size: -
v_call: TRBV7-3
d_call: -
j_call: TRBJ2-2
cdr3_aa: CASSPQPSGVGELFF
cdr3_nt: TGTGCCAGCAGCCCACAGCCCTCAGGGGTCGGGGAGCTGTTTTTT

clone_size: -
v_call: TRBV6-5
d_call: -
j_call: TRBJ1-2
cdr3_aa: CASSKETEDSYTF
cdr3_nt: TGTGCCAGCAGTAAGGAGACCGAAGATAGCTACACCTTC

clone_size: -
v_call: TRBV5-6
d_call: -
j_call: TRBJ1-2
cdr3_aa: CASSLRYRDGGYTF
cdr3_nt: TGTGCCAGCAGCTTGAGGTACAGGGATGGTGGCTACACCTTC

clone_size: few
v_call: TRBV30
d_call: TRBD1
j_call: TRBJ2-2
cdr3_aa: CAGGTAVANTGELFF
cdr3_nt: TGTGCCGGTGGGACAGCGGTGGCGAACACCGGGGAGCTGTTTTTT

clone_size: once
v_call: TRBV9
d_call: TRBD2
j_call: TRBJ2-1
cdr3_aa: CASSVEIAGGPAEQFF
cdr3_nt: TGTGCCAGCAGCGTAGAGATAGCGGGGGGGCCGGCTGAGCAGTTCTTC

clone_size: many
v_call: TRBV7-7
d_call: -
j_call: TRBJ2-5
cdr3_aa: CARTPGHPYQETQYF
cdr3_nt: TGTGCCAGGACACCGGGACACCCGTACCAAGAGACCCAGTACTTC

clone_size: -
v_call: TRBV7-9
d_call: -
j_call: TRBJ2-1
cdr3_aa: CASSSITSSSYNEQFF
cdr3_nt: TGTGCCAGCAGCTCAATAACCTCTAGCTCCTACAATGAGCAGTTCTTC

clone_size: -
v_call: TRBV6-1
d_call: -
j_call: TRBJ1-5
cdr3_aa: CASSEDRVPLWKPQHF
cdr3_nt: TGTGCCAGCAGTGAAGACAGGGTCCCATTGTGGAAGCCCCAGCATTTT

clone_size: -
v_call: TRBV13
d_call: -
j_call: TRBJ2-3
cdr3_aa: CASSPQTDTQYF
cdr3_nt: TGTGCCAGCAGCCCCCAAACAGATACGCAGTATTTT

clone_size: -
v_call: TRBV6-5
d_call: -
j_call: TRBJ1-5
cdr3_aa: CATGGTRNQPQHF
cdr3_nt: TGTGCCACTGGGGGGACCCGCAATCAGCCCCAGCATTTT

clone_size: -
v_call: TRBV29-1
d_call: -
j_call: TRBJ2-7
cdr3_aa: CSVGTRAGTYEQYF
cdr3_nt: TGCAGCGTTGGGACGAGGGCCGGAACCTACGAGCAGTACTTC

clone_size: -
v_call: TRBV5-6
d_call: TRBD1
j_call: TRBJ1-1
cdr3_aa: CASSLRTTGTGGPHTEAFF
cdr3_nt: TGTGCCAGCAGCTTGAGAACTACCGGGACAGGGGGTCCCCACACTGAAGCTTTCTTT